The 15 T cell receptor beta chains below all came from one sample that was sequenced in a study of metastatic and nonmetastatic thyroid tumors. Among the patients, none had received any treatment before thyroid surgery. MiXCR re-clonotyped the PCR reads for TCRdb. This repertoire shows 21,000 or so clones, roughly 18% found once; its top ten account for around 21%. Sequenced sample: blood. The receptors come from a male donor with papillary thyroid cancer or a benign thyroid nodule (not recorded which). Some clones in this sample may be carry-over from other donors' samples.

This clone was seen many times. V and J are TRBV7-2 and TRBJ2-5, with D uncertain. This CDR3 has 14 amino acids. Germline-derived CDR1 and CDR2 are SGHTA and FQGNSA. The germline V and J ends were trimmed by 1 base and 2 bases, with 8 bases remaining between them. As DNA, the CDR3 is TGTGCCAGCAGCTTAGTCTGGCGGCAAGAGACCCAGTACTTC. Encoded protein: CASSLVWRQETQYF.

Within the sample, this clone is medium-sized. CDR3 region: CASSSPGGAGEKLFF. CDR3 nucleotide sequence: TGTGCCAGCAGTTCGCCAGGGGGCGCGGGAGAAAAACTGTTTTTT. The genes are TRBV28 and TRBJ1-4; 8 bases fit TRBD1. The V gene end was trimmed by 4 bases and the J gene end by 8 bases; junction bases not matched to a gene: 9. The CDR3 contains 15 residues. The germline CDR1 and CDR2 sequences are MDHEN and SYDVKM. The whole variable domain, remainder taken from reference TRBV28 and TRBJ1-4, is DVKVTQSSRYLVKRTGEKVFLECVQDMDHENMFWYRQDPGLGLRLIYFSYDVKMKEKGDIPEGYSVSREKKERFSLILESASTNQTSMYLCASSSPGGAGEKLFFGSGTQLSVL.

The chain couples TRBV7-8 to TRBJ2-7; TRBD2 is a possible D gene (6 bases). The V gene lost 2 bases and the J gene lost 4 bases, with 12 bases spanning the gap. CDR3 length equals 14 residues. CDR1 is SGHVS, CDR2 FQNEAQ, per germline. CDR3 bases: TGTGCCAGCAGCTTAATGACGGGAGAGTACGAGCAGTACTTC. Residues: CASSLMTGEYEQYF.

The chain has TRBV6-1 and TRBJ1-5; TRBD1 matches at 8 bases. CDR1 MNHNS and CDR2 SASEGT come from the germline V gene. V shed 8 bases and J 6 bases; nucleotides not matched to a gene: 12. The CDR3 sequence is 15 residues long. The CDR3 sequence is CASLCTGGTGQPQHF. DNA for the CDR3: TGTGCCAGCCTGTGCACAGGGGGAACCGGTCAGCCCCAGCATTTT.

In this sample, this clone turned up many times. The V call is TRBV20-1, the J call TRBJ1-2, with TRBD1 matching 7 bases. Germline lookup yields CDR1 DFQATT and CDR2 SNEGSKA (reference sequence). J gave up 2 bases and V 3 bases, and 3 bases lay outside the gene matches. The CDR3 has 13 residues. CDR3 protein: CSARGQTNYGYTF. The CDR3 nucleotides are TGCAGTGCTAGGGGACAGACCAACTATGGCTACACCTTC.

This clone was seen ten or more times. The chain employs TRBV19 and TRBJ1-5, with a weak D call TRBD1 (5 bases). CDR3 size: 14 residues. Trimming left V 7 bases short and J 3 bases short, with 13 bases between. Germline V lookup: CDR1 LNHDA, CDR2 SQIVND (reference sequence). The CDR3 region is CASTPGLDNQPQHF. The CDR3, as DNA: TGTGCCAGTACTCCGGGACTGGACAATCAGCCCCAGCATTTT.

This clone was counted ten times or more. The chain joins TRBV5-1 to TRBJ2-1; TRBD2 agrees at 8 bases. Germline lookup yields CDR1 SGHRS and CDR2 YFSETQ. J was trimmed by 2 bases and V by 2 bases; bases with no gene match: 0. The length of the CDR3 is 14 residues. CDR3 amino acids: CASSFGGAYNEQFF. The CDR3 coding sequence is TGCGCCAGCAGCTTCGGGGGGGCCTACAATGAGCAGTTCTTC.

This clone was seen a handful of times. The rearrangement uses TRBV6-1 and TRBJ1-1, with TRBD1 matching over 11 bases. Germline CDR1 is MNHNS and CDR2 is SASEGT. The V gene end was trimmed by 5 bases and the J gene end by 10 bases; junction bases not matched to a gene: 9. The CDR3 runs to 14 residues. The CDR3 DNA sequence: TGTGCCAGCAGTACGGACAGGGGGCGCGTCCCAGCTTTCTTT. This codes for CASSTDRGRVPAFF.

In this sample, this clone turned up many times. The rearrangement links TRBV5-1 to TRBJ2-1, with D unresolved. Germline V CDR1 and CDR2: SGHRS, YFSETQ. The CDR3 has 14 amino acids. V was pared by 4 bases and J by 0 bases, with 8 bases between. CDR3 in DNA: TGCGCCAGCAGCAGGGTTGGCTCCTACAATGAGCAGTTCTTC. It encodes CASSRVGSYNEQFF.

This clone was seen ten or more times. The chain links TRBV2 to TRBJ2-7, with TRBD2 as a possible D gene (5 bases). Looked up from germline, CDR1 is SNHLY and CDR2 is FYNNEI. Between the trimmed V and J ends, which lost 3 bases and 6 bases, there was a span of 12 bases. This CDR3 has 13 residues. The CDR3 spells CASSERERLEQYF. In nucleotides, the CDR3 is TGTGCCAGCAGTGAGAGGGAGCGCCTCGAGCAGTACTTC. Full variable domain (outside the CDR3, taken from reference TRBV2 and TRBJ2-7): EPEVTQTPSHQVTQMGQEVILRCVPISNHLYFYWYRQILGQKVEFLVSFYNNEISEKSEIFDDQFSVERPDGSNFTLKIRSTKLEDSAMYFCASSERERLEQYFGPGTRLTVT.

The chain links TRBV27 to TRBJ2-7; 8 bases line up with TRBD1. Per germline, CDR1 MNHEY and CDR2 SMNVEV (reference sequence). V dropped 5 bases and J dropped 2; count of bases not matched to a gene: 5. This CDR3 is 14 amino acids long. The DNA for the CDR3 is TGTGCCAGCAGTACTCTACAGGGGGCCTACGAGCAGTACTTC. This translates into CASSTLQGAYEQYF.

This clone was found many times. Since a much larger clone is just one base distant, this may be a read error. The rearrangement joins TRBV29-1 to TRBJ1-5; the match to TRBD1 covers 7 bases. The CDR3 length is 14 residues. Looked up from germline, CDR1 is SQVTM and CDR2 is ANQGSEA. V shed 6 bases and J 3 bases; nucleotides not matched to a gene: 8. For the CDR3, the DNA is TGCAGCGTGACCGGGACAGCCCCCAATCAGCCCCAGCATTTT. Translated: CSVTGTAPNQPQHF.

This clone was recorded at least ten times. The rearrangement links TRBV15 to TRBJ2-5, with 7 bases identical to TRBD2. Germline V gives CDR1 LNHNV, CDR2 YYDKDF (reference sequence). V was clipped by 1 base and J by 5 bases; unmatched bases: 7. The CDR3 is made up of 15 amino acids. The DNA for the CDR3 is TGTGCCACCAGCAGAGTGGCGGGAGTGATGGAGACCCAGTACTTC. Protein: CATSRVAGVMETQYF.

This clone was counted only a few times. The V gene is TRBV2, the J gene TRBJ2-1, with D perhaps matching TRBD1 or TRBD2 (5 bases each). The tail of the sequence fits TRBJ2-5 better, so the J call may be wrong. The CDR3 runs 15 residues. Germline CDR1 reads SNHLY; CDR2 reads FYNNEI. CDR3 bases: TGTGCCAGCAGAAACCCGTGGCAAAGGGGAGATACCCAGTACTTC. It is translated as CASRNPWQRGDTQYF.

In its sample, this clone was seen many times. This sequence joins TRBV7-3 and TRBJ2-5; D may be TRBD2 (7 bases). This CDR3 has 14 residues. In germline, CDR1 is SGHTA, CDR2 FQGTGA. Trimming removed 5 bases at V and 2 bases at J, with 12 bases between. The CDR3 reads CASSPGGPQETQYF. CDR3 bases: TGTGCCAGCAGCCCGGGGGGCCCGCAAGAGACCCAGTACTTC.